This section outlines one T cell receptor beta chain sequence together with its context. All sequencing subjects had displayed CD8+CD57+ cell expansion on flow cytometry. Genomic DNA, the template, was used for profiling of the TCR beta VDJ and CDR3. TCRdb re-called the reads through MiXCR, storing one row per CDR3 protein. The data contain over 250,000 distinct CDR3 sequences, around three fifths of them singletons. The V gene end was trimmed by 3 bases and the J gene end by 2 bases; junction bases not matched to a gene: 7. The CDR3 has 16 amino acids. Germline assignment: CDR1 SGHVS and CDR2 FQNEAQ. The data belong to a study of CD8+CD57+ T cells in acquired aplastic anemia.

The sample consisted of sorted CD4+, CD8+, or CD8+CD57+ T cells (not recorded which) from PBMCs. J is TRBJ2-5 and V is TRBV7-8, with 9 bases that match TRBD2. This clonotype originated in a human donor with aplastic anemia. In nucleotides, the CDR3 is TGTGCCAGCAGCTTGTTAGGCGGGGGGGGTCAAGAGACCCAGTACTTC. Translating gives CASSLLGGGGQETQYF.